The subject of this entry is one T cell receptor beta chain. This clone appeared a single time. Its antigen is unknown. No much larger clone is present one base from it, and per-base qualities are unavailable. A total of 29 patients with locally advanced or metastatic urothelial carcinoma, treated at Memorial Sloan Kettering on a trial protocol, made up the cohort. Peripheral blood mononuclear cells were collected pretreatment and during treatment, with between 1 and 8 total time points per patient. The Qiagen DNeasy Blood extraction kit was used to purify genomic DNA from total PBMCs and tumor samples. Collected pretreatment and during treatment, PBMCs were isolated and stored as previously described. The sample comes from a study of PD-L1 blockade in urothelial cancer (dated by TCRdb to about 2017). With regard to the full study: Therapy was started in 2014 for all patients, and atezolizumab 1,200 mg was administered intravenously every 3 weeks. About nine tenths of the roughly 30 patients were males with bladder-origin urothelial cancer, and 18 of 29 reported a prior smoking history. Patients had an ECOG performance status of 0 or 1 and had received between 0 and 3 prior chemotherapy regimens. Blood samples were analyzed 3 weeks after the start of treatment (second dose) and 6 weeks after the start of treatment. Blood samples gave a median of about 150,000 T cells and 77,000 or so unique TCRs, with a median clonality of 0.080. The study, an exploratory multi-omic analysis, examined somatic, immune and clinical correlates of response to PD-L1 blockade with atezolizumab in urothelial cancer. Pretreatment tumor samples, along with matched peripheral blood serially collected before and after atezolizumab treatment, were subjected to TCR sequencing. Progression-free survival longer than 6 months counted as durable clinical benefit, and TCR features were additionally tested against both progression-free and overall survival. In the same patients who had TCR sequencing, pretreatment tumors also underwent whole exome sequencing and RNA sequencing. Durable clinical benefit was achieved by nine patients and was not achieved by 20 patients. Over 28 patients had pretreatment blood TCR-seq, around 25 had at least one posttreatment blood collection, and around 25 had tumor TCR-seq. The investigation overall reported the following: Because of the small sample size (n ≈ 30) and the many exploratory analyses performed, the results are intended to be regarded as hypothesis-generating. At 3 weeks after the start of treatment, tumor-associated TCR clones in peripheral blood had expanded more in patients with durable benefit (n ≈ 24, p = 0.022). Improved progression-free and overall survival was found to be associated with pretreatment peripheral blood TCR clonality below the median.

Synthetic TCR analog templates were spiked into each PCR to estimate absolute template abundance from read counts. The immunoSEQ assay was used to amplify TCRbeta CDR3 regions from genomic DNA with bias-controlled V and J gene primers. Sequencing of rearranged TCRbeta segments was performed at approximately 20X coverage. Processing in the source paper ran as follows. Sequencing errors were corrected by clustering and CDR3s were annotated against IMGT to assign V, D and J genes. Out-of-frame and stop-codon sequences were excluded, and only productive TCRbeta rearrangements were used in downstream analyses. To compute clonality, Shannon entropy was normalized by the log of the number of unique productive sequences and then subtracted from one. Fisher's exact test with Benjamini-Hochberg correction, using a cutoff of adjusted p below 0.01, was how clones that differed between time points or between blood and tumor were identified. Sourced from immuneACCESS, this table was stored by TCRdb with only in-frame sequences that have V and J called. A share of the clones is absent; for the studies checked, an unresolved V gene accounts for under half, and the remainder has no known explanation. D and trimming come from the DNA, and the V and J calls and clone size come from that table. The sample records some 54,000 clones, approximately 87% of which are singletons. The top ten clonotypes cover about 5.3% of the sample.

The germline V gene yields SGHNT for CDR1 and YENEEA for CDR2. Unmatched junction bases come to 9, with V trimmed by 5 bases and J by 7 bases. The CDR3 measures 15 amino acids from cysteine to phenylalanine. Of all the DNA, just the CDR3 is kept, 45 bases in frame from base 1. The sequenced sample was PBMCs, obtained around atezolizumab (anti-PD-L1) treatment. The sequence joins TRBV11-3 to TRBJ2-4, and 9 junction bases match TRBD1. The TCR was taken from a man aged 40-50 years with urothelial cancer. The CDR3 region: CASSPNSDRGNIQYF. At the DNA level, the sequence is TGTGCCAGCAGCCCTAACTCGGACAGGGGTAACATTCAGTACTTC.